What follows describes a single T cell receptor (beta chain). As yet, its antigen is unknown. The germline V gene has CDR1 SGHRS and CDR2 YFSETQ. V shed 3 bases, J shed 2 bases, and the junction held 5 bases outside the gene matches. The CDR3 is 16 residues long. Sequencing was performed with immunoSEQ multiplex PCR; in TCRdb, only in-frame clones are kept and a portion is missing. Found here are 110,000 or so clones, about 90% of them singletons; the top ten hold almost 5.5%. This entry comes from a study of T cell responses to AZD1222 COVID-19 vaccine. Whole-study findings and limits: Along spike, vaccine-associated CD4 TCRs were found throughout, with dominance at 160-218 and 743-854. A mostly white British donor set with more females was recruited, and clonal diversity was possibly underestimated. Spike-specific TCR repertoires showed rising breadth and depth after two AZD1222 doses.

The starting material was peripheral blood, obtained on day 0 of AZD1222 vaccination. This rearrangement joins TRBV5-1 to TRBJ2-2; TRBD1 matches at 9 bases. This TCR came from an adult in good health. The CDR3 loop reads CASSWDTGGNTGELFF. CDR3 in DNA: TGCGCCAGCAGCTGGGACACAGGGGGCAACACCGGGGAGCTGTTTTTT.